The 31 T cell receptor beta chains below all came from one sample that was sequenced in a study of read filtering for tumor transcriptome and immune sequencing. The library was built from around 380 ng RNA with molecular barcoded adaptors for alpha/delta and beta/gamma chains. TCRdb passed the reads through MiXCR, listing each CDR3 protein once. The sample records approximately 9,800 distinct CDR3 sequences, 16% being singletons. The specimen sequenced was a population of CD138-negative cells sorted from bone marrow. These receptors were taken from a donor over 35 with multiple myeloma.

This clonotype has ten or more counts. J is TRBJ2-5 and V is TRBV6-1; D may match TRBD1 or TRBD2 (5 bases each). Trimming took 8 bases from V and 4 from J, leaving 11 bases between them. The germline V gene encodes CDR1 MNHNS and CDR2 SASEGT. The length of the CDR3 is 12 residues. The CDR3 loop reads CASSRDAETQYF. The CDR3 DNA reads as TGTGCCAGCTCCCGGGACGCAGAGACCCAGTACTTC.

Comment on this clonotype: Only one base separates this from a far larger clonotype, so it likely reflects a read error. This rearrangement joins TRBV12-3 or TRBV12-4 to TRBJ1-1, with D possibly matching TRBD1 (6 bases). The length of the CDR3 is 13 residues. The CDR3 here is CASSLYRDPEALF. The CDR3, as DNA: TGTGCCAGCAGTCTATACAGGGATCCCGAAGCTCTCTTT.

Ten or more counts support this clonotype. The rearrangement joins TRBV20-1 to TRBJ2-3, with TRBD1 as a possible D gene (5 bases). The CDR3 runs to 13 residues. V lost 4 bases to trimming and J lost 2 bases, with 10 bases between them. The germline V gene has CDR1 DFQATT and CDR2 SNEGSKA (reference sequence). This CDR3 is CSAMDTTTDTQYF. In DNA, the CDR3 is TGCAGTGCTATGGACACCACCACAGATACGCAGTATTTT.

At least ten counts were recorded for this clonotype. V and J are TRBV19 and TRBJ2-5; D is unclear. Germline CDR1 and CDR2: LNHDA and SQIVND (reference sequence). The CDR3 is made up of 12 amino acids. V was clipped by 4 bases and J by 0 bases, with 3 bases between them. The CDR3 DNA reads TGTGCCAGTAGTACAGACCAAGAGACCCAGTACTTC. As protein: CASSTDQETQYF.

This clonotype was seen ten or more times. The gene calls are TRBV7-2 and TRBJ2-3; possibly TRBD2 for D (6 bases). CDR3 length: 15 amino acids. Germline V gene lookup returns CDR1 SGHTA and CDR2 FQGNSA. The germline V and J ends were trimmed by 4 bases and 2 bases, with 13 bases remaining between them. CDR3 DNA sequence: TGTGCCAGCAGCTCCTCGTGGGGACTCACAGATACGCAGTATTTT. Translating gives CASSSSWGLTDTQYF.

In the case of this clonotype: This probably arose from a read error, given a far larger clone one base away. The rearrangement uses TRBV6-5 and TRBJ2-1; unclear D gene. Germline V gene sequence: CDR1 MNHEY, CDR2 SVGAGI. The CDR3 sequence is 15 residues long. The germline V and J ends were trimmed by 4 bases and 6 bases, with 16 bases remaining between them. The CDR3 sequence: CASSCSLSPPNEQFF. DNA of the CDR3: TGTGCCAGCAGTTGCTCGCTATCCCCACCCAATGAGCAGTTCTTC.

This clonotype has a count of ten or more. The J gene is TRBJ1-2, the V gene TRBV6-5; D unclear. Looked up from germline, CDR1 is MNHEY and CDR2 is SVGAGI. This CDR3 is 14 amino acids long. The V gene lost 2 bases and the J gene lost 10 bases, with 17 bases spanning the gap. CDR3 sequence: CASSYGPISRDYTF. The DNA of the CDR3 is TGTGCCAGCAGTTACGGGCCAATATCGCGTGACTACACCTTC.

This clonotype was observed at least ten times. This rearrangement joins TRBV5-1 to TRBJ2-3, with TRBD1 matching over 8 bases. V shed 4 bases and J 0 bases; nucleotides not matched to a gene: 10. This CDR3 is 17 amino acids long. CDR1 is SGHRS and CDR2 is YFSETQ in the germline V gene. The chain's CDR3 is CASSKGTGTPSTDTQYF. The DNA for the CDR3 is TGCGCCAGCAGCAAGGGGACAGGCACACCTAGCACAGATACGCAGTATTTT. Using reference TRBV5-1 and TRBJ2-3 for the parts outside the CDR3, the full variable domain is KAGVTQTPRYLIKTRGQQVTLSCSPISGHRSVSWYQQTPGQGLQFLFEYFSETQRNKGNFPGRFSGRQFSNSRSEMNVSTLELGDSALYLCASSKGTGTPSTDTQYFGPGTRLTVL.

This clonotype was seen repeatedly, ten times or more. The J gene is TRBJ2-3, the V gene TRBV5-1; the D gene is possibly TRBD1 (6 bases). Germline V gives CDR1 SGHRS, CDR2 YFSETQ. Trimming shortened V by 6 bases and J by 6 bases, and 14 bases separated the two germline ends. This CDR3 comprises 13 residues. CDR3 in amino acids: CASTPGQRDTQYF. CDR3 DNA: TGCGCCAGCACCCCTGGACAGCGGGATACGCAGTATTTT.

This clonotype was detected many times. This clone may be a read error of a much larger clone one base away. Lacking the conserved final phenylalanine or tryptophan, this CDR3 likely reflects a read error. It is unclear where the CDR3 begins or ends on the DNA, so no DNA is shown, and the CDR3 is as TCRdb lists it. The chain combines TRBV11-2 with TRBJ2-1; the table names TRBD2, a call not compared with the DNA. The V gene's germline CDR1 is SGHAT and CDR2 FQNNGV. Inclusive of both ends, the CDR3 amounts to 15 amino acids. The CDR3 region is CASSPTSGGANEQSS.

Concerning this clonotype itself: With only one base between it and a far larger clone, this is likely a read error. The chain links TRBV4-1 to TRBJ2-7; D tentatively fits TRBD1 or TRBD2 (6 bases each). CDR3 length: 14 residues. V lost 1 base, J lost 7 bases, and 14 bases lay in between. The germline V gene encodes CDR1 MGHRA and CDR2 YSYEKL. Written as DNA, the CDR3 is TGCGCCAGCAGCCAAGGAAGGGGGGCCGATGAGCAGTACTTC. Protein: CASSQGRGADEQYF.

Many counts were recorded for this clonotype. This chain joins TRBV12-3 or TRBV12-4 and TRBJ1-3, with D unresolved. V shed 4 bases and J shed 0 bases, with 13 bases lying between them. The CDR3 extends over 16 amino acids. In nucleotides, the CDR3 is TGTGCCAGCAGTTCTATGAGGGCAGACTCTGGAAACACCATATATTTT. Its translation: CASSSMRADSGNTIYF.

Ten or more counts support this clonotype. The rearrangement uses TRBV30 and TRBJ1-1; D gene unclear. Trimming removed 6 bases at V and 3 bases at J, with 14 bases between. From germline, CDR1 is GTSNPN and CDR2 SVGIG (reference sequence). The CDR3 spans 13 residues. CDR3 region: CACQVGRDTEAFF. The CDR3 DNA sequence: TGTGCCTGCCAAGTCGGGAGGGACACTGAAGCTTTCTTT.

On this clonotype: This may stem from a read error, because a much larger clone lies one nucleotide away. The V call is TRBV7-8, the J call TRBJ2-1, with D maybe TRBD2 (5 bases). V lost 3 bases, J lost 4 bases, and 7 bases lay in between. Germline CDR1 and CDR2: SGHVS and FQNEAQ. CDR3 size: 13 residues. CDR3 nucleotide sequence: TGTGCCAGCAGCTTGGGAGAATACAATGAGCAGTTCTTC. The encoded protein is CASSLGEYNEQFF.

To note about this clonotype: With a much larger clone just one base away, this may be a read error. The chain joins TRBV5-1 to TRBJ2-3; D unresolved. The germline V gene has CDR1 SGHRS and CDR2 YFSETQ. The CDR3 runs 15 residues. CDR3 nucleotides: TGCACCAGCAGCCAAGAATATCCAAGCACAGATACGCAGTATTTT. Amino acid sequence: CTSSQEYPSTDTQYF.

By its share, this clonotype is medium-sized. The chain employs TRBV4-2 and TRBJ2-1, with 8 bases matching TRBD2. With 4 bases clipped from V and 3 bases from J, the junction kept 8 bases outside the gene matches. The length of the CDR3 is 16 residues. CDR1 LGHNA and CDR2 YNFKEQ come from the germline V gene. CDR3 residues: CASSRVGAGGYNEQFF. The CDR3 DNA sequence: TGTGCCAGCAGCCGGGTGGGGGCGGGGGGCTACAATGAGCAGTTCTTC.

In its sample, this clonotype was seen many times. The chain combines TRBV5-1 with TRBJ2-1; 7 nucleotides align to TRBD2. This CDR3 has 14 amino acids. J gave up 4 bases and V 6 bases, and 7 bases lay outside the gene matches. Looked up from germline, CDR1 is SGHRS and CDR2 is YFSETQ. As DNA, the CDR3 is TGCGCCAGCACCCTGGGGGGGGGATACAATGAGCAGTTCTTC. Translation gives CASTLGGGYNEQFF. The full variable domain, in which reference TRBV5-1 and TRBJ2-1 provide the parts outside the CDR3, is KAGVTQTPRYLIKTRGQQVTLSCSPISGHRSVSWYQQTPGQGLQFLFEYFSETQRNKGNFPGRFSGRQFSNSRSEMNVSTLELGDSALYLCASTLGGGYNEQFFGPGTRLTVL.

As regards this clonotype: One junction end disagrees with the germline gene, perhaps due to a read error. CDR3 region: CASSKGRAGENEQLF. CDR3 nucleotides: TGTGCCAGCAGCAAAGGACGAGCGGGGGAGAATGAGCAGCTCTTC. The chain recombines TRBV11-2 with TRBJ2-1, with 8 bases identical to TRBD2. The germline CDR1 and CDR2 sequences are SGHAT and FQNNGV. CDR3 length equals 15 residues.

This clonotype was found many times. This rearrangement joins TRBV6-2 or TRBV6-3 to TRBJ2-1; 9 bases map to TRBD1. Unmatched junction bases numbered 10, after V lost 7 bases and J lost 15 bases. This CDR3 comprises 12 residues. Germline V CDR1 and CDR2: MNHEY, SVGEGT. CDR3 sequence reads: CASTDTGGQLFF. The CDR3 DNA sequence: TGTGCCAGCACCGATACAGGGGGCCAGCTGTTCTTC.

This clonotype was detected a few times. It may be a read error: a sequence one base away is much more abundant. The chain recombines TRBV11-2 with TRBJ2-7; TRBD1 aligns across 7 bases. The germline V gene encodes CDR1 SGHAT and CDR2 FQNNGV. This CDR3 comprises 16 residues. V lost 6 bases to trimming and J lost 3 bases; unmatched junction nucleotides: 14. The CDR3 region has the DNA TGTGCCAGCAGGTCCCTCGCAGGGGGATATTTCTACGAGCAGTACTTC. Protein product: CASRSLAGGYFYEQYF.

This clonotype was counted at least ten times. The chain recombines TRBV6-2 or TRBV6-3 with TRBJ2-5, with TRBD2 matching over 10 bases. With V trimmed by 8 bases and J by 1 base, 1 base remained unmatched. The CDR3 has 13 residues. CDR1 and CDR2 (germline): MNHEY, SVGEGT. CDR3 DNA: TGTGCCAGCGCTAGCGGGGGCCAAGAGACCCAGTACTTC. Translation: CASASGGQETQYF.

The chain is built from TRBV20-1 and TRBJ1-1; D possibly corresponds to TRBD1 (6 bases). Per germline, CDR1 DFQATT and CDR2 SNEGSKA (reference sequence). The V end was cut by 7 bases, the J end by 0 bases, with 24 bases between. This CDR3 has 17 residues. This CDR3 reads CSVFWGRGNLMNTEAFF. DNA for the CDR3: TGCAGTGTCTTCTGGGGGAGGGGGAATTTGATGAACACTGAAGCTTTCTTT.

This clonotype ranks as medium-sized. One end of the junction varies from germline; a read error may be responsible. The chain carries TRBV28 and TRBJ1-2; 10 bases align to TRBD1. The CDR3 loop spans 13 amino acids. Germline V gene sequence: CDR1 MDHEN, CDR2 SYDVKM. The CDR3 region is CASRIGTGDGYIF. The CDR3 DNA follows: TGTGCCAGCAGAATCGGGACAGGGGATGGCTACATCTTC.

Many counts were recorded for this clonotype. J is TRBJ2-5 and V is TRBV6-5; D perhaps matches TRBD1 (5 bases). CDR3 size: 14 residues. V lost 3 bases, J lost 2 bases, and 10 bases lay in between. Germline values: CDR1 MNHEY, CDR2 SVGAGI. This CDR3 reads CASSYQGPQETQYF. CDR3 bases: TGTGCCAGCAGTTATCAGGGTCCTCAAGAGACCCAGTACTTC.

This clonotype was seen ten or more times. V and J are TRBV20-1 and TRBJ2-5; TRBD1 might be the D (6 bases). CDR3 length: 14 amino acids. Looked up from germline, CDR1 is DFQATT and CDR2 is SNEGSKA (reference sequence). Trimming pared 1 base from V and 4 bases from J, leaving 13 bases between. The CDR3 DNA follows: TGCAGTGCTAGAGCGGCAGGGGTAGGAGAGACCCAGTACTTC. Its translation: CSARAAGVGETQYF.

The table lists this clonotype with many counts. A much larger clone differs from this one at a single base, so this may be a read error. V is TRBV2 and J is TRBJ2-1, with 15 positions matching TRBD2. CDR1 is SNHLY and CDR2 is FYNNEI in the germline V gene. The CDR3 extends over 18 amino acids. The trim removed 8 bases at V and 5 bases at J, leaving 13 bases unmatched. For the CDR3, the DNA is TGTGCCAGCGTGTCAAGGACTAGCGGGAGGGCCAAGGACAATGAGCAGTTCTTC. Its protein is CASVSRTSGRAKDNEQFF. The complete variable domain, with remaining parts taken from reference TRBV2 and TRBJ2-1, reads EPEVTQTPSHQVTQMGQEVILRCVPISNHLYFYWYRQILGQKVEFLVSFYNNEISEKSEIFDDQFSVERPDGSNFTLKIRSTKLEDSAMYFCASVSRTSGRAKDNEQFFGPGTRLTVL.

In regard to this clonotype: At one of its ends the junction is not consistent with the germline gene, which may arise from a read error. The rearrangement uses TRBV19 and TRBJ1-3; 7 bases line up with TRBD1. The CDR3 covers 17 residues. Germline CDR1 reads LNHDA; CDR2 reads SQIVND (reference sequence). The CDR3 spells CASSDPTYRGSGNAIYF. As DNA, the CDR3 is TGTGCCAGTAGCGACCCTACATACAGGGGCTCTGGAAACGCCATATATTTT.

This clonotype has only a few counts. The chain couples TRBV18 to TRBJ2-5, with 10 bases matching TRBD1. Unmatched junction bases numbered 3, after V lost 3 bases and J lost 5 bases. The V gene's germline CDR1 is KGHSH and CDR2 LQKENI. This CDR3 comprises 14 residues. This CDR3 is CASSPGTGDETQYF. The DNA of the CDR3 is TGTGCCAGCTCACCCGGGACAGGGGACGAGACCCAGTACTTC.

This clonotype was picked up many times. This chain joins TRBV28 and TRBJ1-4, with D possibly being TRBD1 (5 bases). The germline V gene encodes CDR1 MDHEN and CDR2 SYDVKM. The V and J ends lost 3 bases and 0 bases respectively, with 14 bases between them. This CDR3 is 17 amino acids long. The CDR3 region has the DNA TGTGCCAGCAGTTTCGAGGGACGGGATACAACTAATGAAAAACTGTTTTTT. Translation gives CASSFEGRDTTNEKLFF. Combining the CDR3 with reference TRBV28 and TRBJ1-4 gives the whole variable domain DVKVTQSSRYLVKRTGEKVFLECVQDMDHENMFWYRQDPGLGLRLIYFSYDVKMKEKGDIPEGYSVSREKKERFSLILESASTNQTSMYLCASSFEGRDTTNEKLFFGSGTQLSVL.

This clonotype was seen repeatedly, ten times or more. Germline is not matched at one junction end, which may reflect a read error. This sequence joins TRBV4-1 and TRBJ2-7, with D possibly being TRBD1 (5 bases). This CDR3 has 17 amino acids. Germline-derived CDR1 and CDR2 are MGHRA and YSYEKL. In DNA, the CDR3 is TGTGCCAGCAGCCAAGATCATGGCAGGGTATCGGGCTACGAGCAGTACTTC. It encodes CASSQDHGRVSGYEQYF.

This clonotype was detected many times. V is TRBV7-3 and J is TRBJ2-5; D unresolved. This CDR3 has 13 amino acids. The V gene lost 0 bases and the J gene lost 4 bases, with 6 bases spanning the gap. Germline CDR1 reads SGHTA; CDR2 reads FQGTGA. Here the CDR3 reads CASSLTFGETQYF. The CDR3 nucleotides read TGTGCCAGCAGCTTAACGTTCGGAGAGACCCAGTACTTC.